Listed here is a single T cell receptor (beta chain). The trim removed 5 bases at V and 5 bases at J, leaving 2 bases unmatched. CDR1 and CDR2 from the germline V gene are MNHEY and SVGAGI. The CDR3 is 13 residues long. The data stem from a study of cytomegalovirus exposure and HLA in healthy donors. Using immunoSEQ multiplex PCR, the repertoire was profiled, and TCRdb retains in-frame clones only, with some absent. The repertoire holds about 220,000 clones, with around 88% as singletons. This receptor was taken from a woman in her late teens or twenties in good health and CMV-seronegative. The sequenced sample was PBMCs. The rearrangement uses TRBV6-5 and TRBJ1-5; 8 positions agree with TRBD1. CDR3 bases: TGTGCCAGCAGTAAGGACAGGGATCAGCCCCAGCATTTT. Its translation: CASSKDRDQPQHF.